The source of this T cell receptor (beta chain) is a study of cytomegalovirus exposure and HLA in healthy donors. Whole-study context: A subsequent analysis stated that the 120 or so validation repertoires were run on the same platform as the 550 to 750 first-cohort repertoires.

Data came from immunoSEQ multiplex PCR; TCRdb stores just in-frame clones and leaves some out. The sample shows 130,000 to 150,000 clones, 85% to 90% of them seen only once. Germline V gene sequence: CDR1 LGHNA, CDR2 YNFKEQ. J lost 1 base, V lost 1 base, and 3 bases had no gene match. The CDR3 is 16 residues long. This clone was picked up a small number of times. The sequenced material came from PBMCs. This receptor was taken from a woman younger than 35 in good health and CMV-seropositive. The V call is TRBV4-2, the J call TRBJ2-3, with 9 bases that match TRBD1. CDR3 DNA: TGTGCCAGCAGCCAAGCCACAGGGGGCGGCACAGATACGCAGTATTTT. Its translation: CASSQATGGGTDTQYF.